This TCR beta chain was recovered during a study of blood T cell repertoires in COVID-19. TCRdb's table, derived via immunoSEQ multiplex PCR, lists solely in-frame clones and lacks some. This sample has around 130,000 clones, with approximately 81% found just once. Germline-derived CDR1 and CDR2 are MNHNY and SVGAGI (reference sequence). The CDR3 has 13 amino acids. Trimming removed 7 bases from V and 4 bases from J, with 13 bases in between. V gene TRBV6-6 combines with J gene TRBJ1-2; no reliable D call. The receptor was isolated from a woman between 25 and 40 years old who had recovered from COVID-19. Sequencing used peripheral blood. The DNA for the CDR3 is TGTGCCAGCAAAACCGAGGGCTTCTATGGCTACACCTTC. As protein: CASKTEGFYGYTF.